These 7 T cell receptor beta chains came from one sample sequenced in a study of shared clonotypes between healthy human individuals. The protocol was immunoSEQ multiplex PCR, while the TCRdb copy is restricted to in-frame clones and leaves out a portion. This sample yields nearly 1 million clones, of which over 60% are seen a single time; over 1.3% belongs to the top ten. Input material: memory CD4+ T cells sorted from blood. The subset is: CD45RA-negative fraction. These receptors were taken from a man younger than 30 in good health.

The chain links TRBV6-4 to TRBJ1-5; D ambiguous. This CDR3 contains 12 residues. Germline assignment: CDR1 MRHNA and CDR2 SNTAGT. The ends were cut back, 7 bases at V and 5 bases at J, with 9 bases in the middle. The CDR3 coding sequence is TGTGCCAGCACCCAGAGTTATCAGCCCCAGCATTTT. This translates into CASTQSYQPQHF.

Turning to this clone: This specimen includes other DNA sequences encoding the same CDR3. J is TRBJ1-1 and V is TRBV15, with D perhaps matching TRBD1 (5 bases). The V gene lost 0 bases and the J gene lost 0 bases, with 5 bases spanning the gap. The CDR3 is made up of 14 amino acids. Per the germline V gene, CDR1 is LNHNV and CDR2 is YYDKDF (reference sequence). CDR3 region: CATSRDRVNTEAFF. The CDR3 region has the DNA TGTGCCACCAGCAGAGACAGGGTGAACACTGAAGCTTTCTTT. The entire variable domain, with the rest obtained from reference TRBV15 and TRBJ1-1, is as follows: DAMVIQNPRYQVTQFGKPVTLSCSQTLNHNVMYWYQQKSSQAPKLLFHYYDKDFNNEADTPDNFQSRRPNTSFCFLDIRSPGLGDTAMYLCATSRDRVNTEAFFGQGTRLTVV.

J is TRBJ1-1 and V is TRBV11-2; D remains unclear. Germline assignment: CDR1 SGHAT and CDR2 FQNNGV. V shed 1 base and J shed 4 bases, with 13 bases lying between them. This CDR3 region has 15 residues. The chain's CDR3 is CASSLVSFGRTEAFF. The CDR3, as DNA: TGTGCCAGCAGCTTAGTATCTTTCGGACGCACTGAAGCTTTCTTT.

The J gene is TRBJ2-7, the V gene TRBV6-5; no reliable D call. Per the germline V gene, CDR1 is MNHEY and CDR2 is SVGAGI. The CDR3 runs to 11 residues. V lost 5 bases and J 3 bases, leaving 5 bases between the germline ends. CDR3 sequence (DNA): TGTGCCAGCAGTGGGTTCTACGAGCAGTACTTC. Protein product: CASSGFYEQYF.

The chain couples TRBV5-8 to TRBJ1-1; a possible D gene is TRBD1 (5 bases). CDR1 and CDR2 (germline): SGHTS, YDEGEE. Trimming took off 2 bases at V and 4 bases at J, with 12 bases between the two ends. The CDR3 sequence is 14 residues long. Written as DNA, the CDR3 is TGTGCCAGCAGCTTAGAGGGGAGAGGCACTGAAGCTTTCTTT. Amino acids: CASSLEGRGTEAFF.

The chain joins TRBV29-1 to TRBJ2-3; a weak D match, TRBD2 (6 bases). V was pared by 3 bases and J by 0 bases, with 16 bases between. Per the germline V gene, CDR1 is SQVTM and CDR2 is ANQGSEA. The CDR3 contains 16 residues. The CDR3 DNA sequence: TGCAGCGTTGACCCCCCGGGGACTTCTAGCACAGATACGCAGTATTTT. It codes for CSVDPPGTSSTDTQYF.

This clone occurred once. The chain links TRBV18 to TRBJ1-4; D unclear. The V gene lost 1 base and the J gene lost 1 base, with 10 bases spanning the gap. The length of the CDR3 is 16 residues. CDR1 and CDR2 from the germline V gene are KGHSH and LQKENI. In nucleotides, the CDR3 is TGTGCCAGCTCACCACGAGTCTTGGGAACTAATGAAAAACTGTTTTTT. This translates into CASSPRVLGTNEKLFF.